The sequence of this T cell receptor beta chain was determined in a study of cytomegalovirus exposure and HLA in healthy donors (dated by TCRdb to 2016 to 2017). In the study overall: The 500 to 800 repertoires of the first cohort and the approximately 130 validation repertoires were produced on the same platform, according to a later analysis. The study was designed to test whether signatures of past pathogen exposure could be identified by cataloging public T cell receptors. Along with the approximately 700-subject first cohort, a separate validation cohort of 120 different subjects was used. To predict cytomegalovirus infection status, the study combined high-throughput TCR immunosequencing, statistical association of individual TCRs with disease status, and machine learning.

The donors were included in the validation cohort of approximately 120 subjects, a group kept apart from the roughly 730-subject first cohort. A remark on this clone: The antigen it recognizes is unknown. No per-base quality is available; no much larger clone lies one base away.

General findings and caveats noted by the study authors: A total of about 180 TCR beta chains were listed by the study as associated with cytomegalovirus. All 120 or so repertoires were used to score co-occurrence in the validation cohort in a later analysis, because that analysis had no HLA typing for the cohort. Most TCR sequences were observed very rarely across donors, whereas some public TCRs were present in many individuals. A few of the identified cytomegalovirus-associated TCR beta chains were confirmed in vitro to be specific for cytomegalovirus antigens. The authors suggested that the approach could potentially be generalized to other disease states and immunological phenotypes. The classifier was reported to diagnose cytomegalovirus status with high specificity and sensitivity in both the original and validation cohorts. In a later analysis, TCRs clustered in the first cohort were found to also tend to co-occur in the approximately 110 validation repertoires, with 94% of cluster scores above 0.

The CDR3 numbers 13 residues from cysteine through phenylalanine. Only CDR3 DNA remains: 39 bases, in frame from the first base. The germline V gene gives CDR1 as SNHLY and CDR2 as FYNNEI. Trimming removed 10 bases from V and 6 bases from J; the gene matches leave 11 bases unexplained. Libraries came from the immunoSEQ multiplex PCR assay. In the paper's pipeline: A statistical classification framework was built for diagnosing cytomegalovirus status from the catalog of TCR beta chain sequences. Drawn from immuneACCESS, this table holds only the in-frame rearrangements with V and J called that TCRdb kept. Clones are partly lost; checked studies trace under half to an unresolved V gene and leave the rest unexplained. V and J calls and clone size are copied from that table; D and trimming were computed from the DNA. The sample data list around 130,000 clones, and 89% of these were observed just once. The top ten clonotypes cover about 3.7% of the sample.

The receptor was derived from a man aged 25-45 years in good health and CMV-seronegative. Input material: PBMCs. Recombination joined TRBV2 with TRBJ1-1, with 7 bases in between that match TRBD1. The CDR3 region: CAILRDSASEAFF. The DNA sequence reads TGTGCCATATTGCGGGACAGCGCCTCTGAAGCTTTCTTT.